Listed here are 20 T cell receptor beta chains from one sample, sequenced in a study of T cells after yellow fever vaccination (dated by TCRdb to about 2019). The treatment or condition label, as the study defines it: live attenuated yellow fever vaccine strain. The library was generated by 5' RACE. These reads were obtained on an Illumina HiSeq 2500. TCRdb handled the public reads itself, with Q25 trimming in fastp and clone calling in MiXCR, and kept productive beta chains. Every distinct CDR3 protein forms one entry, paired with its most common genes and DNA. In this sample the table shows more than 350,000 distinct CDR3 sequences, around a tenth of which occur a single time. The ten largest clones represent about 17% of the sample. The sequences come from PBMCs, collected on the day of the first yellow fever vaccination. These TCRs come from a man younger than 30 who received the YFV17D yellow fever vaccine.

This clonotype was seen a few times. This rearrangement joins TRBV25-1 to TRBJ2-3; 10 bases fit TRBD2. The CDR3 covers 15 residues. J lost 2 bases, V lost 8 bases, and 7 bases had no gene match. CDR1 is MGHDK and CDR2 is SYGVNS in the germline V gene. Written as DNA, the CDR3 is TGTGCCAGCGGTACAAGCGGGGGGGCCACAGATACGCAGTATTTT. The encoded protein is CASGTSGGATDTQYF.

This clonotype showed up just a few times. The chain employs TRBV25-1 and TRBJ1-4; D remains ambiguous. Per germline, CDR1 MGHDK and CDR2 SYGVNS. The CDR3 is made up of 15 amino acids. V was shortened by 0 bases and J by 2 bases, with 7 bases between the two germline ends. CDR3 bases: TGTGCCAGCAGTGAATATAGCTGGACTAATGAAAAACTGTTTTTT. Residues: CASSEYSWTNEKLFF.

This clonotype was counted ten times or more. The rearrangement joins TRBV5-1 to TRBJ1-1, with 8 bases identical to TRBD1. This CDR3 spans 17 amino acids. CDR1 and CDR2 from the germline V gene are SGHRS and YFSETQ. V was clipped by 0 bases and J by 0 bases; unmatched bases: 7. The CDR3 protein is CASSLGAGGFMNTEAFF. CDR3 nucleotides: TGCGCCAGCAGCTTGGGGGCAGGGGGCTTTATGAACACTGAAGCTTTCTTT. The entire variable domain, with the rest obtained from reference TRBV5-1 and TRBJ1-1, is as follows: KAGVTQTPRYLIKTRGQQVTLSCSPISGHRSVSWYQQTPGQGLQFLFEYFSETQRNKGNFPGRFSGRQFSNSRSEMNVSTLELGDSALYLCASSLGAGGFMNTEAFFGQGTRLTVV.

In its sample, this clonotype was seen a few times. As DNA, the CDR3 is TGTGCCAGCAGCCTGAGACCCACTGTTTCCCTGAACACTGAAGCTTTCTTT. This codes for CASSLRPTVSLNTEAFF. This chain links TRBV7-9 with TRBJ1-1; D gene unclear. The CDR3 contains 17 residues. The germline gives CDR1 SEHNR, CDR2 FQNEAQ (reference sequence). Trimming took 5 bases from V and 0 from J, leaving 19 bases between them.

The rearrangement links TRBV11-2 to TRBJ1-4; no reliable D call. The V end lost 0 bases, the J end lost 4 bases, and 15 bases lay between the germline ends. The germline gives CDR1 SGHAT, CDR2 FQNNGV. This CDR3 is built from 17 residues. CDR3 loop: CASSLEGRERNNEKLFF. The CDR3, as DNA: TGTGCCAGCAGCTTAGAGGGCCGGGAAAGAAATAATGAAAAACTGTTTTTT.

The genes are TRBV4-3 and TRBJ1-1, with no clear D. V lost 0 bases, J lost 7 bases, and 12 bases lay in between. The CDR3 has 14 amino acids. CDR1 and CDR2 from the germline V gene are LGHNA and YSLEER. The CDR3, as DNA: TGCGCCAGCAGCCAAGATTTCCCTCGAATTGAAGCTTTCTTT. This translates into CASSQDFPRIEAFF.

The chain combines TRBV12-3 or TRBV12-4 with TRBJ2-5, with D tentatively TRBD1 or TRBD2 (5 bases each). The CDR3 consists of 14 residues. V lost 6 bases to trimming and J lost 1 base, with 12 bases between them. CDR3 sequence (DNA): TGTGCCAGCAGCCCTAACGGGGCCCAAGAGACCCAGTACTTC. As protein: CASSPNGAQETQYF.

In its sample, this clonotype was seen many times. The chain uses TRBV6-2 or TRBV6-3 and TRBJ2-5; perhaps TRBD2 as D (5 bases). The CDR3 is 15 amino acids. CDR1 and CDR2 (germline): MNHEY, SVGEGT. Trimming took 5 bases from V and 3 from J, leaving 16 bases between them. In DNA, the CDR3 is TGTGCCAGCAGTGTAGTCCGGGAATTTGAAGAGACCCAGTACTTC. It specifies CASSVVREFEETQYF.

This clonotype was seen more than once but under ten times. The chain couples TRBV5-1 to TRBJ2-2, with 8 nucleotides matching TRBD2. The CDR3 sequence is 16 residues long. Germline CDR1 and CDR2: SGHRS and YFSETQ. After removal of 2 bases from V and 0 bases from J, the junction contained 3 bases not matched to a gene. The CDR3 region has the DNA TGCGCCAGCAGCTTACTAGCGGCCCCGAACACCGGGGAGCTGTTTTTT. It encodes CASSLLAAPNTGELFF.

This clonotype was seen at least ten times. The rearrangement uses TRBV7-9 and TRBJ2-7; D not certain. This CDR3 region has 12 residues. V was shortened by 5 bases and J by 4 bases, with 9 bases between the two germline ends. Germline-derived CDR1 and CDR2 are SEHNR and FQNEAQ (reference sequence). Here the CDR3 DNA reads TGTGCCAGCAGCCGAGAAAGATACGAGCAGTACTTC. Its protein is CASSRERYEQYF.

This clonotype was found a few times. The rearrangement uses TRBV5-1 and TRBJ2-3, with D perhaps matching TRBD2 (5 bases). This CDR3 is 13 amino acids long. Trimming left V 5 bases short and J 0 bases short, with 7 bases between. Germline CDR1 reads SGHRS; CDR2 reads YFSETQ. CDR3 in DNA: TGCGCCAGCAGAGCGGAAAGCACAGATACGCAGTATTTT. Translating gives CASRAESTDTQYF.

V is TRBV4-2 and J is TRBJ2-2; D assignment may be TRBD1 or TRBD2 (6 bases each). This CDR3 is built from 14 residues. Per germline, CDR1 LGHNA and CDR2 YNFKEQ. V was clipped by 3 bases and J by 6 bases, with 11 bases between them. DNA of the CDR3: TGTGCCAGCAGCCATGGGGGGCTGGCCGGGGAGCTGTTTTTT. Translation: CASSHGGLAGELFF.

The chain joins TRBV7-2 to TRBJ2-3; no clear D gene. Trimming removed 3 bases at V and 6 bases at J, with 7 bases between. The CDR3 is 12 amino acids. Germline V gene sequence: CDR1 SGHTA, CDR2 FQGNSA. The CDR3 bases are TGTGCCAGCAGCTTGAGGATGGATACGCAGTATTTT. It specifies CASSLRMDTQYF.

The chain uses TRBV11-2 and TRBJ2-7, with TRBD1 matching 9 bases. CDR1 and CDR2 from the germline V gene are SGHAT and FQNNGV. The V gene end was trimmed by 5 bases and the J gene end by 4 bases; junction bases not matched to a gene: 6. This CDR3 spans 14 amino acids. DNA of the CDR3: TGTGCCAGCAGCCGCCGGGACAGGGAGTACGAGCAGTACGTC. This encodes CASSRRDREYEQYV.

The chain is built from TRBV5-4 and TRBJ2-7; 9 bases are shared with TRBD1. CDR1 and CDR2 from the germline V gene are SGHNT and YYREEE (reference sequence). The junction had 6 bases not matched to a gene; V was cut back by 2 bases and J by 3 bases. The length of the CDR3 is 15 residues. The CDR3 loop is CASSFWDRANYEQYF. The CDR3, as DNA: TGTGCCAGCAGCTTTTGGGACAGGGCGAACTACGAGCAGTACTTC.

This clonotype has a handful of counts. Here the CDR3 reads CASSHSGTSGTDTQYF. CDR3 DNA: TGTGCCAGCAGCCACTCCGGGACTAGCGGGACAGATACGCAGTATTTT. The chain combines TRBV4-2 with TRBJ2-3, with 12 bases lining up with TRBD2. The CDR3 is 16 amino acids. J lost 3 bases, V lost 3 bases, and 4 bases had no gene match. Germline lookup yields CDR1 LGHNA and CDR2 YNFKEQ.

This rearrangement joins TRBV27 to TRBJ2-7; a weak D match, TRBD1 (5 bases). Per the germline V gene, CDR1 is MNHEY and CDR2 is SMNVEV (reference sequence). The CDR3 totals 14 residues. Between the trimmed V and J ends, which lost 3 bases and 5 bases, there was a span of 14 bases. The CDR3 protein is CASSLQGRYHEQYV. CDR3 DNA: TGTGCCAGCAGTTTGCAGGGAAGGTACCACGAGCAGTACGTC.

This clonotype was counted a few times. This rearrangement joins TRBV25-1 to TRBJ1-1, with TRBD1 identical over 7 bases. The CDR3 totals 15 residues. With 8 bases clipped from V and 4 bases from J, the junction kept 13 bases outside the gene matches. Germline CDR1 is MGHDK and CDR2 is SYGVNS. CDR3 nucleotides: TGTGCCAGCGCACCCCACAGGGGACTGGGCACTGAAGCTTTCTTT. It translates to CASAPHRGLGTEAFF. Drawing the rest from reference TRBV25-1 and TRBJ1-1, the complete variable domain is EADIYQTPRYLVIGTGKKITLECSQTMGHDKMYWYQQDPGMELHLIHYSYGVNSTEKGDLSSESTVSRIRTEHFPLTLESARPSHTSQYLCASAPHRGLGTEAFFGQGTRLTVV.

This clonotype was counted ten times or more. This chain's CDR3 is CASRSQGARTDTQYF. The CDR3, as DNA: TGTGCCAGCAGATCACAGGGGGCGCGGACAGATACGCAGTATTTT. The gene calls are TRBV6-1 and TRBJ2-3; 9 nucleotides match TRBD1. The CDR3 has 15 amino acids. Germline trimming cut 6 bases from V and 3 bases from J; bases unmatched to any gene: 7. Germline V lookup: CDR1 MNHNS, CDR2 SASEGT.

This rearrangement joins TRBV7-8 to TRBJ2-3; D unresolved. Looked up from germline, CDR1 is SGHVS and CDR2 is FQNEAQ. V lost 2 bases and J lost 1, with 7 bases in between. The CDR3 has 14 residues. The CDR3 nucleotides read TGTGCCAGCAGCTTACAGCAGGGCACAGATACGCAGTATTTT. This sequence encodes CASSLQQGTDTQYF.